Described below is a single T cell receptor beta chain sequence and its context. The antigen is unknown. PCR involved 60 Vbeta and 13 Jbeta primers. Here immunoSEQ multiplex PCR was the method, and the copy in TCRdb shows in-frame clones only, minus some. Here the sample spans about 110,000 clones, 75% to 85% being singletons. Per the germline V gene, CDR1 is MNHNY and CDR2 is SVGAGI (reference sequence). V was clipped by 5 bases and J by 4 bases; unmatched bases: 3. The CDR3 has 13 amino acids. The data derive from a study of cytomegalovirus exposure and HLA in healthy donors. Study outcomes and limitations: The study assumed roughly uniform donor sequencing depth for presence/absence analyses. Productive status was seen about 90% or about 30% of the time for most TCR beta V segments in an earlier analysis.

The chain is built from TRBV6-6 and TRBJ2-5; TRBD1 matches 8 bases. This TCR derives from a man aged 18 to 29 in good health and CMV-seronegative. Source material: PBMCs. CDR3 protein: CASSGTGTETQYF. The CDR3 DNA reads as TGTGCCAGCAGTGGGACAGGTACAGAGACCCAGTACTTC.